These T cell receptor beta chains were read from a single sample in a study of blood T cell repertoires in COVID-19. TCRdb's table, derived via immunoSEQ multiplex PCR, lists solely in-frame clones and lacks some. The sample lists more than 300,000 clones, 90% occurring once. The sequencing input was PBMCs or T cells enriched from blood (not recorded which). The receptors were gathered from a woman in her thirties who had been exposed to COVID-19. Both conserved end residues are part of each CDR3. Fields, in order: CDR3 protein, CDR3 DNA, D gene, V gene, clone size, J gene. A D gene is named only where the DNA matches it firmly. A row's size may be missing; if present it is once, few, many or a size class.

CDR3 protein: CAIRGTGGHYGYTF
CDR3 DNA: TGTGCCATCAGGGGGACAGGGGGCCACTATGGCTACACCTTC
D gene: TRBD1
V gene: TRBV10-3
clone size: -
J gene: TRBJ1-2

CDR3 protein: CASNTVTVNTEAFF
CDR3 DNA: TGTGCCAGTAATACCGTCACTGTTAACACTGAAGCTTTCTTT
D gene: -
V gene: TRBV19
clone size: -
J gene: TRBJ1-1

CDR3 protein: CASSNVFSGCNTEAFF
CDR3 DNA: TGTGCCAGCAGCAATGTTTTTTCAGGGTGCAACACTGAAGCTTTCTTT
D gene: -
V gene: TRBV21-1
clone size: -
J gene: TRBJ1-1

CDR3 protein: CASSQTSGGVTDTQYF
CDR3 DNA: TGTGCCAGCAGCCAGACTAGCGGGGGGGTTACAGATACGCAGTATTTT
D gene: TRBD2
V gene: TRBV11-2
clone size: -
J gene: TRBJ2-3

CDR3 protein: CASSQTGSQETQYF
CDR3 DNA: TGTGCCAGCAGCCAGACAGGGAGTCAAGAGACCCAGTACTTC
D gene: TRBD1
V gene: TRBV3-1/TRBV3-2
clone size: -
J gene: TRBJ2-5

CDR3 protein: CATNDREDGGGDGGYTF
CDR3 DNA: TGTGCCACCAACGACAGGGAAGACGGAGGAGGGGACGGAGGCTACACCTTC
D gene: -
V gene: TRBV21-1
clone size: -
J gene: TRBJ1-2

CDR3 protein: CASSLKPGYYGYTF
CDR3 DNA: TGTGCCAGCAGTTTAAAACCAGGATACTATGGCTACACCTTC
D gene: -
V gene: TRBV27
clone size: -
J gene: TRBJ1-2

CDR3 protein: CASSHRGDTQYF
CDR3 DNA: TGTGCCAGCAGTCACAGGGGTGATACGCAGTATTTT
D gene: TRBD1
V gene: TRBV14
clone size: -
J gene: TRBJ2-3

CDR3 protein: CASDRLDTGELFF
CDR3 DNA: TGTGCCTCCGACAGGTTGGACACCGGGGAGCTGTTTTTT
D gene: -
V gene: TRBV30
clone size: -
J gene: TRBJ2-2

CDR3 protein: CASSIPGLAGKETQYF
CDR3 DNA: TGTGCCAGCAGCATCCCGGGACTAGCGGGGAAAGAGACCCAGTACTTC
D gene: -
V gene: TRBV21-1
clone size: -
J gene: TRBJ2-5

CDR3 protein: CASSPPRTSGGPSKQYF
CDR3 DNA: TGTGCCAGCTCACCACCCCGGACTAGCGGGGGCCCCAGCAAGCAGTACTTC
D gene: TRBD2
V gene: TRBV18
clone size: -
J gene: TRBJ2-7

CDR3 protein: CATHKDRHTGELFF
CDR3 DNA: TGTGCCACCCATAAGGACAGGCACACCGGGGAGCTGTTTTTT
D gene: TRBD1
V gene: TRBV19
clone size: few
J gene: TRBJ2-2

CDR3 protein: CASSGRGAKEKLFF
CDR3 DNA: TGTGCCAGCAGTGGTCGGGGGGCTAAGGAAAAACTGTTTTTT
D gene: -
V gene: TRBV6-2/TRBV6-3
clone size: -
J gene: TRBJ1-4

CDR3 protein: CASSLGFRQGVGQPQHF
CDR3 DNA: TGTGCCAGCAGCTTAGGGTTCAGACAGGGGGTCGGTCAGCCCCAGCATTTT
D gene: TRBD1
V gene: TRBV7-9
clone size: -
J gene: TRBJ1-5

CDR3 protein: CASSQMTGRGEMDTEAFF
CDR3 DNA: TGCGCCAGCAGTCAAATGACAGGGAGAGGTGAGATGGACACTGAAGCTTTCTTT
D gene: TRBD1
V gene: TRBV23-1
clone size: -
J gene: TRBJ1-1

CDR3 protein: CASSLMGLAGGSLETQYF
CDR3 DNA: TGTGCCAGCAGCTTGATGGGACTAGCGGGGGGGTCCTTAGAGACCCAGTACTTC
D gene: TRBD2
V gene: TRBV5-4
clone size: -
J gene: TRBJ2-5

CDR3 protein: CASSQVFMEGTGQGNQPQHF
CDR3 DNA: TGCGCCAGCAGCCAAGTCTTTATGGAGGGGACGGGACAGGGCAATCAGCCCCAGCATTTT
D gene: TRBD1
V gene: TRBV4-3
clone size: -
J gene: TRBJ1-5

CDR3 protein: CASRLGVSPITEAFF
CDR3 DNA: TGCGCCAGCAGATTAGGGGTGAGCCCAATCACTGAAGCTTTCTTT
D gene: -
V gene: TRBV5-1
clone size: -
J gene: TRBJ1-1

CDR3 protein: CASRTQGEYNEQFF
CDR3 DNA: TGCGCCAGCAGAACCCAGGGGGAGTACAATGAGCAGTTCTTC
D gene: TRBD1
V gene: TRBV5-1
clone size: -
J gene: TRBJ2-1

CDR3 protein: CASSQLGSSGNTIYF
CDR3 DNA: TGTGCCAGCAGCCAACTAGGGAGCTCTGGAAACACCATATATTTT
D gene: -
V gene: TRBV14
clone size: -
J gene: TRBJ1-3

CDR3 protein: CASSAGLASPEQYF
CDR3 DNA: TGTGCCAGCAGCGCGGGACTAGCGAGTCCCGAGCAGTACTTC
D gene: TRBD2
V gene: TRBV11-3
clone size: -
J gene: TRBJ2-7

CDR3 protein: CAWKGWGQGYTF
CDR3 DNA: TGTGCCTGGAAAGGCTGGGGGCAAGGCTACACCTTC
D gene: -
V gene: TRBV30
clone size: -
J gene: TRBJ1-2

CDR3 protein: CASSGGTRTANEQFF
CDR3 DNA: TGTGCCAGCAGCGGCGGGACTAGGACGGCGAATGAGCAGTTCTTC
D gene: TRBD2
V gene: TRBV6-5
clone size: -
J gene: TRBJ2-1

CDR3 protein: CASNLPGQGYSPLHF
CDR3 DNA: TGTGCCAGTAATCTCCCGGGACAGGGTTATTCACCCCTCCACTTT
D gene: TRBD1
V gene: TRBV19
clone size: -
J gene: TRBJ1-6

CDR3 protein: CASRGVRNEKLFF
CDR3 DNA: TGTGCCAGCCGGGGAGTGCGTAATGAAAAACTGTTTTTT
D gene: -
V gene: TRBV27
clone size: -
J gene: TRBJ1-4

CDR3 protein: CASRVPGQPAEKLFF
CDR3 DNA: TGTGCCAGTAGGGTTCCCGGACAGCCAGCCGAAAAACTGTTTTTT
D gene: -
V gene: TRBV19
clone size: -
J gene: TRBJ1-4

CDR3 protein: CASSQEGTGNTEAFF
CDR3 DNA: TGTGCCAGCAGCCAAGAAGGGACAGGGAACACTGAAGCTTTCTTT
D gene: TRBD1
V gene: TRBV4-2
clone size: -
J gene: TRBJ1-1